This entry lists 26 T cell receptor beta chains sequenced from one sample in a study of shared T cell receptors in the human thymus. Only in-frame clones appear in the TCRdb table, and some are missing; sequencing was by immunoSEQ multiplex PCR. The sample holds 700,000 to 750,000 clones, 70% to 90% seen once. These data were likewise used in another study, on human thymus T cells.

Sequencing was carried out using thymocytes. The receptors stem from a girl under two years old with a congenital heart defect.

This chain uses TRBV6-1 with TRBJ1-2; D gene unclear. There are 14 residues in the CDR3. Per germline, CDR1 MNHNS and CDR2 SASEGT. V lost 4 bases and J lost 4, with 13 bases in between. CDR3 coding DNA: TGTGCCAGCAGTGCCTTGACTAGTGGCTATGGCTACACCTTC. Translating gives CASSALTSGYGYTF.

This chain uses TRBV19 with TRBJ1-5; tentatively, D is TRBD1 (5 bases). Germline loops: CDR1 LNHDA, CDR2 SQIVND (reference sequence). V lost 5 bases, J lost 3 bases, and 14 bases lay in between. CDR3 size: 15 residues. Written as DNA, the CDR3 is TGTGCCAGTAGTCTCTCCCCAGGGAACAATCAGCCCCAGCATTTT. Amino acid sequence: CASSLSPGNNQPQHF.

The rearrangement links TRBV27 to TRBJ2-7, with a possible D match to TRBD2 (6 bases). CDR1 and CDR2 (germline): MNHEY, SMNVEV (reference sequence). The CDR3 is 14 amino acids. Trimming took 0 bases from V and 7 from J, leaving 13 bases between them. The CDR3 nucleotides are TGTGCCAGCAGTTTATCCGGGACTCCGGTGGAGCAGTACTTC. This encodes CASSLSGTPVEQYF.

V gene TRBV5-1 combines with J gene TRBJ1-6, with 9 bases that match TRBD1. CDR3 length equals 15 residues. Germline V gene lookup returns CDR1 SGHRS and CDR2 YFSETQ. The ends lost 4 bases at V and 7 bases at J; junction bases unmatched: 6. The CDR3 loop reads CASSRDRAGNSPLHF. The CDR3 DNA is TGCGCCAGCAGCCGGGACAGGGCGGGAAATTCACCCCTCCACTTT.

The V call is TRBV11-2, the J call TRBJ1-3, with D possibly TRBD1 on 5 matching bases. Germline-derived CDR1 and CDR2 are SGHAT and FQNNGV. Trimming pared 4 bases from V and 0 bases from J, leaving 19 bases between. The length of the CDR3 is 18 residues. This CDR3 is CASSSPDSANPSGNTIYF. CDR3 in DNA: TGTGCCAGCAGCTCCCCCGACAGCGCTAACCCCTCTGGAAACACCATATATTTT. Complete variable domain (other parts from reference TRBV11-2 and TRBJ1-3): EAGVAQSPRYKIIEKRQSVAFWCNPISGHATLYWYQQILGQGPKLLIQFQNNGVVDDSQLPKDRFSAERLKGVDSTLKIQPAKLEDSAVYLCASSSPDSANPSGNTIYFGEGSWLTVV.

The chain has TRBV11-2 and TRBJ2-2; D is possibly TRBD1 (6 bases). V lost 1 base and J lost 6, with 9 bases in between. The CDR3 is 14 amino acids. Germline V gene data show CDR1 as SGHAT and CDR2 as FQNNGV. The CDR3 bases are TGTGCCAGCAGCTTAGGCCCAGGGGCCGGGGAGCTGTTTTTT. Its translation is CASSLGPGAGELFF.

This clone was seen only a few times. This sequence joins TRBV5-1 and TRBJ2-1, with 8 bases that match TRBD2. Germline V lookup: CDR1 SGHRS, CDR2 YFSETQ. This CDR3 has 15 residues. The V segment lost 2 bases and the J segment 7 bases; nucleotides outside the gene matches: 8. CDR3 in amino acids: CASSLLGGVWNEQFF. The CDR3 DNA follows: TGCGCCAGCAGCTTACTCGGGGGGGTCTGGAATGAGCAGTTCTTC.

This rearrangement joins TRBV25-1 to TRBJ2-7; possibly TRBD2 for D (7 bases). This CDR3 region has 17 residues. Trimming left V 2 bases short and J 3 bases short, with 20 bases between. Germline loops: CDR1 MGHDK, CDR2 SYGVNS. The CDR3 spells CASSEEGRGAGVYEQYF. The CDR3 DNA reads TGTGCCAGCAGTGAAGAAGGGAGGGGAGCAGGGGTCTACGAGCAGTACTTC.

The chain carries TRBV6-5 and TRBJ2-5; 10 bases are shared with TRBD1. Gene TRBJ2-7 matches the end of the DNA better, so the J call may be wrong. Germline V gives CDR1 MNHEY, CDR2 SVGAGI. The CDR3 spans 15 residues. CDR3 DNA sequence: TGTGCCAGCAGGGCCGGGACAGGGGTTTTCTACGAGCAGTACTTC. Its translation: CASRAGTGVFYEQYF.

The chain has TRBV10-2 and TRBJ1-6, with 9 bases matching TRBD1. CDR3 length: 13 amino acids. Germline-derived CDR1 and CDR2 are WSHSY and SAAADI. After removal of 9 bases from V and 7 bases from J, the junction contained 4 bases not matched to a gene. The CDR3 region is CARSDRGNSPLHF. CDR3 nucleotide sequence: TGCGCCAGGTCGGACAGGGGCAATTCACCCCTCCACTTT.

This chain connects TRBV19 to TRBJ2-3, with a possible D match to TRBD2 (5 bases). Deletions cut 3 bases from V and 4 bases from J, with 14 bases between. CDR3 length equals 15 residues. The germline V gene encodes CDR1 LNHDA and CDR2 SQIVND (reference sequence). In DNA, the CDR3 is TGTGCCAGTAGTATTACGAGGGTGAGCGCAGATACGCAGTATTTT. Protein product: CASSITRVSADTQYF.

CDR3 sequence: CASSLSPRGAGAGGWGTDTQYF. The CDR3 coding sequence is TGTGCCAGCAGTTTATCCCCCCGGGGGGCCGGAGCGGGGGGCTGGGGCACAGATACGCAGTATTTT. The chain is built from TRBV28 and TRBJ2-3; 9 nucleotides match TRBD2. V trimming: 1 base; J trimming: 1 base; junction bases outside the gene matches: 21. The CDR3 covers 22 residues. CDR1 MDHEN and CDR2 SYDVKM come from the germline V gene.

The CDR3 sequence: CASSYTGGNGYTF. CDR3 coding DNA: TGTGCCAGCAGTTACACAGGGGGAAATGGCTACACCTTC. The chain is built from TRBV6-6 and TRBJ1-2; 8 bases are shared with TRBD1. Per the germline V gene, CDR1 is MNHNY and CDR2 is SVGAGI (reference sequence). The CDR3 covers 13 residues. J lost 6 bases, V lost 2 bases, and 2 bases had no gene match.

V and J are TRBV5-8 and TRBJ1-3; a possible D gene is TRBD1 (5 bases). The CDR3 runs to 13 residues. V lost 4 bases and J lost 6, with 11 bases in between. Germline CDR1 is SGHTS and CDR2 is YDEGEE. The chain's CDR3 is CASSPRQKNTIYF. In DNA, the CDR3 is TGTGCCAGCAGCCCGAGACAGAAAAACACCATATATTTT.

J is TRBJ1-1 and V is TRBV6-6; D call uncertain. This CDR3 contains 15 residues. Germline CDR1 is MNHNY and CDR2 is SVGAGI (reference sequence). Between the trimmed V and J ends, which lost 5 bases and 1 base, there was a span of 14 bases. The DNA of the CDR3 is TGTGCCAGCAGTGACATTGGTAAGGAGAACACTGAAGCTTTCTTT. Protein sequence: CASSDIGKENTEAFF.

CDR3 sequence reads: CASRRRLGASGYTF. The DNA of the CDR3 is TGTGCCAGCAGGCGGCGATTGGGAGCTTCCGGCTACACCTTC. The rearrangement links TRBV9 to TRBJ1-2, with D unclear. The germline gives CDR1 SGDLS, CDR2 YYNGEE. Trimming removed 5 bases from V and 8 bases from J, with 19 bases in between. This CDR3 comprises 14 residues. Filled out from reference TRBV9 and TRBJ1-2, the complete variable domain reads DSGVTQTPKHLITATGQRVTLRCSPRSGDLSVYWYQQSLDQGLQFLIQYYNGEERAKGNILERFSAQQFPDLHSELNLSSLELGDSALYFCASRRRLGASGYTFGSGTRLTVV.

V is TRBV5-1 and J is TRBJ2-7; tentatively, D is TRBD1 (5 bases). Trimming pared 2 bases from V and 1 base from J, leaving 16 bases between. CDR1 and CDR2 from the germline V gene are SGHRS and YFSETQ. The CDR3 is made up of 16 amino acids. In DNA form, the CDR3 reads TGCGCCAGCAGCTTCTTGGGGCAGCGCCCTTCCTACGAGCAGTACTTC. The encoded protein is CASSFLGQRPSYEQYF.

The chain combines TRBV2 with TRBJ1-3, with D maybe TRBD1 (5 bases). The CDR3 covers 15 residues. Trimming took off 2 bases at V and 5 bases at J, with 13 bases between the two ends. Germline V gene sequence: CDR1 SNHLY, CDR2 FYNNEI. The CDR3 sequence: CASSERRDLRNTIYF. CDR3 nucleotides: TGTGCCAGCAGTGAAAGAAGGGACTTGAGAAACACCATATATTTT.

V and J are TRBV2 and TRBJ1-5; TRBD1 matches at 8 bases. After removal of 4 bases from V and 4 bases from J, the junction contained 9 bases not matched to a gene. The CDR3 extends over 16 amino acids. Germline CDR1 is SNHLY and CDR2 is FYNNEI. DNA of the CDR3: TGTGCCAGCAGTGTCGTAATCAGGGACAGGAATCAGCCCCAGCATTTT. Its translation is CASSVVIRDRNQPQHF.

This sequence joins TRBV19 and TRBJ1-1; 10 nucleotides align to TRBD1. The J segment lost 2 bases and the V segment lost 3 bases, leaving 3 bases of the junction unmatched. The CDR3 consists of 15 residues. Germline assignment: CDR1 LNHDA and CDR2 SQIVND (reference sequence). The CDR3 DNA follows: TGTGCCAGTAGTATGGGACAGGGGACCAACACTGAAGCTTTCTTT. Its translation is CASSMGQGTNTEAFF.

Note on this clone: Other nucleotide sequences from this sample produce the same CDR3. V gene TRBV4-3 combines with J gene TRBJ1-6, with TRBD1 as a possible D gene (6 bases). The ends were cut back, 0 bases at V and 7 bases at J, with 16 bases in the middle. The CDR3 sequence is 17 residues long. CDR1 and CDR2 (germline): LGHNA, YSLEER. DNA for the CDR3: TGCGCCAGCAGCCAAGATAGGTTCGGACAGTGCAATTCACCCCTCCACTTT. It encodes CASSQDRFGQCNSPLHF.

The V gene is TRBV28, the J gene TRBJ2-7; 8 nucleotides line up with TRBD1. V lost 7 bases to trimming and J lost 3 bases; unmatched junction nucleotides: 20. CDR3 size: 18 residues. CDR1 is MDHEN and CDR2 is SYDVKM in the germline V gene. The CDR3, as DNA: TGTGCCAGCACCCCATGTGAGCGGCAGGGGGCCTCTCGCTACGAGCAGTACTTC. Its translation: CASTPCERQGASRYEQYF.

The rearrangement joins TRBV28 to TRBJ2-7; tentative D call: TRBD1 (5 bases). V was trimmed by 6 bases and J by 12 bases, leaving 18 bases between them. CDR3 length: 12 amino acids. CDR1 MDHEN and CDR2 SYDVKM come from the germline V gene. As DNA, the CDR3 is TGTGCCAGCAGGCCCTCATCAGGGATTTTGTACTTC. It encodes CASRPSSGILYF.

The chain joins TRBV12-5 to TRBJ2-3; TRBD2 matches 9 bases. This CDR3 region has 16 residues. The V gene's germline CDR1 is LGHNT and CDR2 FRNRAP. The V segment lost 2 bases and the J segment 3 bases; nucleotides outside the gene matches: 6. CDR3 coding DNA: TGTGCTAGTGGTTTGCGGGTAGCGGGGGCTACAGATACGCAGTATTTT. It is translated as CASGLRVAGATDTQYF.

The chain carries TRBV2 and TRBJ2-7; D not resolved. Trimming removed 8 bases at V and 0 bases at J, with 11 bases between. The CDR3 has 13 residues. Germline values: CDR1 SNHLY, CDR2 FYNNEI. The CDR3 loop is CASQGASSYEQYF. The CDR3 DNA reads as TGTGCCAGCCAAGGTGCTAGCTCCTACGAGCAGTACTTC. Full variable domain (remainder filled in from reference TRBV2 and TRBJ2-7): EPEVTQTPSHQVTQMGQEVILRCVPISNHLYFYWYRQILGQKVEFLVSFYNNEISEKSEIFDDQFSVERPDGSNFTLKIRSTKLEDSAMYFCASQGASSYEQYFGPGTRLTVT.

The CDR3 loop is CASSRGNSYEQYF. CDR3 DNA: TGTGCCAGCAGCCGGGGAAATTCCTACGAGCAGTACTTC. The rearrangement uses TRBV6-1 and TRBJ2-7; perhaps TRBD2 as D (5 bases). V lost 6 bases and J 1 base, leaving 10 bases between the germline ends. The CDR3 spans 13 residues. CDR1 is MNHNS and CDR2 is SASEGT in the germline V gene.